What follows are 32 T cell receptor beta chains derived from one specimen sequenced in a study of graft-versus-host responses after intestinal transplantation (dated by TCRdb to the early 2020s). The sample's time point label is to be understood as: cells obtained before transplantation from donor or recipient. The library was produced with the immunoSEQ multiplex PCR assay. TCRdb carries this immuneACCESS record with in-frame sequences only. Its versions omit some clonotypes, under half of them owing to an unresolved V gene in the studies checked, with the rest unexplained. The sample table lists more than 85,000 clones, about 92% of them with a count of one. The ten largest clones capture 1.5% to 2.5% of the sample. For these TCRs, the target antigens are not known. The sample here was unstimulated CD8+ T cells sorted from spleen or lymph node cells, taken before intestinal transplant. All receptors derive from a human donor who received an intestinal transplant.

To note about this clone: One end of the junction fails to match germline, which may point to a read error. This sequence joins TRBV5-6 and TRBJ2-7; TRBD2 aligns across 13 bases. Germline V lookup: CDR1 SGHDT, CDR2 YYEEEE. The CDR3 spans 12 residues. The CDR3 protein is CASSPGTSGEDF. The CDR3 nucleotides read TGTGCCAGCAGCCCCGGGACTAGCGGGGAAGACTTC.

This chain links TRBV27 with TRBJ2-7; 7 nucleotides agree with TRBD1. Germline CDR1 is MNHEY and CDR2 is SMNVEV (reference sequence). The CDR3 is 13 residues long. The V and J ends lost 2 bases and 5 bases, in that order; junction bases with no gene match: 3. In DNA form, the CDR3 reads TGTGCCAGCAGTTTAAAGGGGGCGCACGAGCAGTACTTC. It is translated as CASSLKGAHEQYF.

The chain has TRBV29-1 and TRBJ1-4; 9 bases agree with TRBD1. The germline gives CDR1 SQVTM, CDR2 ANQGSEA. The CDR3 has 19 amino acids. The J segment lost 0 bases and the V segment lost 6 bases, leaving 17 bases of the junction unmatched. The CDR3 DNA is TGCAGCGTCGATTTCACTAGACAGGGGGAAGGTTCAACTAATGAAAAACTGTTTTTT. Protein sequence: CSVDFTRQGEGSTNEKLFF.

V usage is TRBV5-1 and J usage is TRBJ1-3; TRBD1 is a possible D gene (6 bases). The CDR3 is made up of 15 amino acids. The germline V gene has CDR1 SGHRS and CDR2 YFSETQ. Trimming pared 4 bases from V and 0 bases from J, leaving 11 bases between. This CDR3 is CASSLDRFSGNTIYF. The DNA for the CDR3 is TGCGCCAGCAGCCTGGACAGATTCTCTGGAAACACCATATATTTT.

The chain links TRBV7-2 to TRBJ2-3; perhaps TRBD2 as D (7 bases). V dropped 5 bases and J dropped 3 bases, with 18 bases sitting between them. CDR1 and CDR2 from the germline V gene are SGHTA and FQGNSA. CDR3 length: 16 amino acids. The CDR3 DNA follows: TGTGCCAGCAGCGTCTTGAGGGGGGGCCTAACAGATACGCAGTATTTT. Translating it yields CASSVLRGGLTDTQYF.

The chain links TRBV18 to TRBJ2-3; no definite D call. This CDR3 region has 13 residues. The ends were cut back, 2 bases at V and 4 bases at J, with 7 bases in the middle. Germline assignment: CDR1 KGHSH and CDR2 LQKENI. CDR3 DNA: TGTGCCAGCTCACCAGAAAGCGCAGATACGCAGTATTTT. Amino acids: CASSPESADTQYF. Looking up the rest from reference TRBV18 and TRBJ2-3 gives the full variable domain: NAGVMQNPRHLVRRRGQEARLRCSPMKGHSHVYWYRQLPEEGLKFMVYLQKENIIDESGMPKERFSAEFPKEGPSILRIQQVVRGDSAAYFCASSPESADTQYFGPGTRLTVL.

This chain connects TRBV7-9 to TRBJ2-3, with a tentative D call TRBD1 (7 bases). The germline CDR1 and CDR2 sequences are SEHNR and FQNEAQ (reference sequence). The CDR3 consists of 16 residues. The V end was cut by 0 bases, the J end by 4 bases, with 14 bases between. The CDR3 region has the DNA TGTGCCAGCAGCTTAGCCGACAGGGAGGTAGCAGATACGCAGTATTTT. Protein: CASSLADREVADTQYF.

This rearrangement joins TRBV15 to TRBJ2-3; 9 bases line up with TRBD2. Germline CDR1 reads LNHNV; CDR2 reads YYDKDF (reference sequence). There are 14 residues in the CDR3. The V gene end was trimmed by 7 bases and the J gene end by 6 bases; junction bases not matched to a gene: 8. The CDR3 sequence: CATNQRGAADTQYF. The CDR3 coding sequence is TGTGCCACCAATCAGCGGGGGGCGGCGGATACGCAGTATTTT.

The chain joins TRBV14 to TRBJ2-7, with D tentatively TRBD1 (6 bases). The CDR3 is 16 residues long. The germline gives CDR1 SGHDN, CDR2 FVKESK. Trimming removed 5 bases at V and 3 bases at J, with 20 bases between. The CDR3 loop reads CASSALVTGPFYEQYF. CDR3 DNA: TGTGCCAGCAGCGCCCTGGTGACAGGCCCGTTCTACGAGCAGTACTTC.

CDR3 nucleotide sequence: TGTGCCAGCAGCCGCGGAAGGGATACGCAGTATTTT. It codes for CASSRGRDTQYF. This rearrangement joins TRBV11-2 to TRBJ2-3; D gene unclear. Germline CDR1 is SGHAT and CDR2 is FQNNGV. Trimming cost V 5 bases and J 6 bases, with 9 bases left between them. The CDR3 loop spans 12 amino acids.

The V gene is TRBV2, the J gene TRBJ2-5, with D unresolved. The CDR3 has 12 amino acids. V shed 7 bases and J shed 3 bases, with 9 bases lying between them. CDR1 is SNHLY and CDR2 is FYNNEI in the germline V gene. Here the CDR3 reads CASMDREETQYF. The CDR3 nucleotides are TGTGCCAGCATGGATCGGGAAGAGACCCAGTACTTC.

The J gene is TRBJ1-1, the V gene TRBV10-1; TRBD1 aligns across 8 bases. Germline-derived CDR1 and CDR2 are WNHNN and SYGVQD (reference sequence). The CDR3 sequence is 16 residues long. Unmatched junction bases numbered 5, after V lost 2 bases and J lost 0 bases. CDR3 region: CASSEPWTGLNTEAFF. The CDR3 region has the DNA TGCGCCAGCAGTGAGCCTTGGACAGGGTTGAACACTGAAGCTTTCTTT.

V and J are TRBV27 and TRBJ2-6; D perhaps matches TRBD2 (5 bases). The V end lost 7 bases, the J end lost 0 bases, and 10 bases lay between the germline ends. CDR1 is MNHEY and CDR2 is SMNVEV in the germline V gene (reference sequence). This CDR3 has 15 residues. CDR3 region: CASKDSSSGANVLTF. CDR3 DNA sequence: TGTGCCAGCAAGGACTCTAGCTCTGGGGCCAACGTCCTGACTTTC.

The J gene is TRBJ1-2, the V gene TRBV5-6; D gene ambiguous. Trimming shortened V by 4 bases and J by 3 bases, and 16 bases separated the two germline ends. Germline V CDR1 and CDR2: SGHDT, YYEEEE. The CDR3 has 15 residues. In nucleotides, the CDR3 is TGTGCCAGCAGCCAGCGGACGAAGTCCCACTATGGCTACACCTTC. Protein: CASSQRTKSHYGYTF.

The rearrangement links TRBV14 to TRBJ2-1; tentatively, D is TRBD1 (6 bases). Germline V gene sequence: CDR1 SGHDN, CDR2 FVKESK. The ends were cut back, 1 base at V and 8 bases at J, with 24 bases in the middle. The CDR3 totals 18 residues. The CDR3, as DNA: TGTGCCAGCAGCCAAGTGGGCGATCGGACAGCCGAAAAGGATGAGCAGTTCTTC. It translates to CASSQVGDRTAEKDEQFF.

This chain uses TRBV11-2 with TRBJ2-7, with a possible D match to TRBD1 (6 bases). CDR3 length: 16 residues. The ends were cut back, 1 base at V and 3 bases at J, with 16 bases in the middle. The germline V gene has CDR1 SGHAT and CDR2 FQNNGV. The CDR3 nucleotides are TGTGCCAGCAGCTTAGGCCCAACGGGACATAACTACGAGCAGTACTTC. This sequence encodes CASSLGPTGHNYEQYF.

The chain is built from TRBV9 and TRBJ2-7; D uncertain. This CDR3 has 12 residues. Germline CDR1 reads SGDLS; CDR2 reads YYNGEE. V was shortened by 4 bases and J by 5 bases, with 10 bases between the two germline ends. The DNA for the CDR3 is TGTGCCAGCAGCTCCGGGTCGGACGAGCAGTACTTC. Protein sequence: CASSSGSDEQYF.

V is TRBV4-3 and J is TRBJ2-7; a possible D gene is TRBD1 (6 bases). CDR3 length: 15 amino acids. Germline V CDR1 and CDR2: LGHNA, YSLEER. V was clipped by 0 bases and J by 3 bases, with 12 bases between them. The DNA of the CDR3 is TGCGCCAGCAGCCAAGATCTGGGACAATTCTACGAGCAGTACTTC. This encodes CASSQDLGQFYEQYF.

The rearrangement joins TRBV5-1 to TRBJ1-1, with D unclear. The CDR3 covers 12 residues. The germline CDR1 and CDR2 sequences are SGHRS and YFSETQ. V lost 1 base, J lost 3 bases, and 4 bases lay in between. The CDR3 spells CASSLRDTEAFF. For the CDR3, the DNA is TGCGCCAGCAGCTTGAGAGACACTGAAGCTTTCTTT.

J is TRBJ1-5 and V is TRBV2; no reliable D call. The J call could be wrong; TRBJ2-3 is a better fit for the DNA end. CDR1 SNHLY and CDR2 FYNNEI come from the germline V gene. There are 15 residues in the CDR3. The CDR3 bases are TGTGCCAGCAGTGAGTCAGGTGTCGGCAATCAGCCCCAGTATTTT. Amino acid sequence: CASSESGVGNQPQYF.

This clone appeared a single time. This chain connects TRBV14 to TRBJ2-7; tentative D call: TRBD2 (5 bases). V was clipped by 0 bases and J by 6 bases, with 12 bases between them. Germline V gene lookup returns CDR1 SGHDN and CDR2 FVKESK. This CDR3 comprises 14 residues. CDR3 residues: CASSQDIGVSEQYF. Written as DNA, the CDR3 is TGTGCCAGCAGCCAAGATATCGGGGTAAGCGAGCAGTACTTC.

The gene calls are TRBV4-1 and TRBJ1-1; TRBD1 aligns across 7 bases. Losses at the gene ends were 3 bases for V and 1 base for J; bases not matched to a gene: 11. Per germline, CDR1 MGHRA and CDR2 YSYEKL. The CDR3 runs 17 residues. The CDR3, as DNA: TGCGCCAGCAGCCACCCCCCGACAGGGAGTCCGAACACTGAAGCTTTCTTT. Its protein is CASSHPPTGSPNTEAFF.

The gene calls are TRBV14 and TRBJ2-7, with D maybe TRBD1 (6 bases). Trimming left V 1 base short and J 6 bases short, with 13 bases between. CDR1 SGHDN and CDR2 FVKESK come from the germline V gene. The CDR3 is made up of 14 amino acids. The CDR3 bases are TGTGCCAGCAGCCAAGTCCTGGGGGCTGGCGAGCAGTACTTC. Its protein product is CASSQVLGAGEQYF.

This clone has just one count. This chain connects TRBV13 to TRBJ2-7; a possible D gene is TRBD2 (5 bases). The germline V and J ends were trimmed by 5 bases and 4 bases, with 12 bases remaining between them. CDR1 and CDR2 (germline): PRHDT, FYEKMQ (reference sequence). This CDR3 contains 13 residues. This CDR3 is CASSMESGYEQYF. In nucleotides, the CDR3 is TGTGCCAGCAGCATGGAGAGCGGATACGAGCAGTACTTC.

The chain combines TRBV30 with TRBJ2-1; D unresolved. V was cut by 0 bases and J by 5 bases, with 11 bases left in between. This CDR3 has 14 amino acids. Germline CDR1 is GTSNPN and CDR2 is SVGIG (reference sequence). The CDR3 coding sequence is TGTGCCTGGAGTGTACCCTTAGGAGACAATGAGCAGTTCTTC. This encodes CAWSVPLGDNEQFF.

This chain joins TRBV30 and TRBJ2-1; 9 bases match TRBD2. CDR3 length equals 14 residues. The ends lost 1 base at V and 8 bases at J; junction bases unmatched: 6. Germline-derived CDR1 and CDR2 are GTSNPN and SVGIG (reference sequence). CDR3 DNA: TGTGCCTGGAGTGGCGCGGGGGGGCCTCATGAGCAGTTCTTC. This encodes CAWSGAGGPHEQFF.

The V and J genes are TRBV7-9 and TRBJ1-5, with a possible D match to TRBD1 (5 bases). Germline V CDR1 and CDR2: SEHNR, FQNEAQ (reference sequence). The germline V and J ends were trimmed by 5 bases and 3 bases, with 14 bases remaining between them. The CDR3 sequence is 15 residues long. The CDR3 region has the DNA TGTGCCAGCAGCCTAGGGGAGGGACTCAATCAGCCCCAGCATTTT. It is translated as CASSLGEGLNQPQHF.

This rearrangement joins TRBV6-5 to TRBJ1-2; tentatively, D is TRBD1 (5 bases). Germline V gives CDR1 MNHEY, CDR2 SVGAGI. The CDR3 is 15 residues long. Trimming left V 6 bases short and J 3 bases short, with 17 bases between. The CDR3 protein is CASRLPREGDYGYTF. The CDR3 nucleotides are TGTGCCAGCAGACTCCCCAGGGAAGGGGACTATGGCTACACCTTC.

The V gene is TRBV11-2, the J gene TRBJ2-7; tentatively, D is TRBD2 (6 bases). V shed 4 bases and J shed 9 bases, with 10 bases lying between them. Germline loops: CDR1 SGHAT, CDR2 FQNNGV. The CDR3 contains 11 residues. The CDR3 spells CASSWDSTQYF. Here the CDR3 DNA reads TGTGCCAGCAGCTGGGACTCAACGCAGTACTTC. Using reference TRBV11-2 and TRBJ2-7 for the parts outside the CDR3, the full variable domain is EAGVAQSPRYKIIEKRQSVAFWCNPISGHATLYWYQQILGQGPKLLIQFQNNGVVDDSQLPKDRFSAERLKGVDSTLKIQPAKLEDSAVYLCASSWDSTQYFGPGTRLTVT.

Here the CDR3 DNA reads TGTGCCAGCAGCTATTACAGGGCAAGGGAGACCCAGTACTTC. This encodes CASSYYRARETQYF. The V call is TRBV7-2, the J call TRBJ2-5; possible D gene TRBD1, 6 bases. V was cut by 4 bases and J by 5 bases, with 14 bases left in between. Germline lookup yields CDR1 SGHTA and CDR2 FQGNSA. This CDR3 has 14 residues.

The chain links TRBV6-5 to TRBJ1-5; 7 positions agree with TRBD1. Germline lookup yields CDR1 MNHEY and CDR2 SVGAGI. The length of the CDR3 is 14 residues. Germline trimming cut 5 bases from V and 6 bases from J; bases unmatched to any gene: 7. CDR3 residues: CASSPGTAGQPQHF. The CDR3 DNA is TGTGCCAGCAGTCCCGGGACAGCGGGTCAGCCCCAGCATTTT.

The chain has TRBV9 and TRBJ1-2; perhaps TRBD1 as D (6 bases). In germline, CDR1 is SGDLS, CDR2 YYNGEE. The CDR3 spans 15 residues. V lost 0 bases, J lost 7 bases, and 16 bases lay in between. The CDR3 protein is CASSVAPTGRVGYTF. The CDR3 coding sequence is TGTGCCAGCAGCGTAGCCCCGACAGGTCGAGTTGGCTACACCTTC.